A selection of T cell receptor beta chains follows, all from one sample in a study of T cell repertoires in cytomegalovirus infection. TCRdb reprocessed the reads via MiXCR and lists one record per CDR3 protein. This sample has around 540,000 distinct CDR3 sequences, with about 33% found just once. The antigens these receptors bind are not known. The starting material was cultured PBMCs, obtained from culture after CMV antigen stimulation. Receptor source: a human donor in good health (CMV status not recorded). Some clones in this sample may be carry-over from other donors' samples. The CDR3 runs from the conserved cysteine through the conserved F or W. D genes are given only for firm matches. The size field is filled for only some rows; it gives once, few, many or a size class.

- TRBD1 TRBJ1-2 TRBV20-1 CSARDRVGGQVLLFF TGCAGTGCTAGAGACCGGGTGGGGGGACAGGTCCTACTGTTCTTC
few TRBD2 TRBJ2-1 TRBV30 CAWGGASGIFNEQFF TGTGCCTGGGGGGGGGCTAGCGGGATCTTCAATGAGCAGTTCTTC
few - TRBJ1-1 TRBV6-8 CASSYDGVLNTEAFF TGTGCCAGCAGTTACGATGGGGTACTGAACACTGAAGCTTTCTTT
- - TRBJ2-1 TRBV18 CASSPTPREQFF TGTGCCAGCTCACCGACCCCTCGCGAGCAGTTCTTC
- - TRBJ2-7 TRBV11-3 CASSPKGAYEQYF TGTGCCAGCAGCCCGAAGGGGGCCTACGAGCAGTACTTC
- - TRBJ2-2 TRBV7-2 CASRRYGGTGELFF TGTGCCAGCAGAAGATACGGGGGCACCGGGGAGCTGTTTTTT
few TRBD2 TRBJ2-5 TRBV27 CASSFRYLRPGTSEVWETQYF TGTGCCAGCAGTTTCCGGTACCTTCGGCCCGGGACTAGCGAAGTTTGGGAGACCCAGTACTTC
- - TRBJ1-2 TRBV12-3/TRBV12-4 CASSARTAYGYTF TGTGCCAGCAGTGCCCGGACAGCGTATGGCTACACCTTC
few TRBD1 TRBJ2-1 TRBV4-2 CASSQGGTGSGTNEQFF TGTGCCAGCAGCCAAGGGGGGACAGGGTCAGGAACCAATGAGCAGTTCTTC
few - TRBJ2-7 TRBV27 CASRRDNSYEQYF TGTGCCAGCAGAAGGGACAACTCCTACGAGCAGTACTTC
- TRBD2 TRBJ2-7 TRBV12-3/TRBV12-4 CASSQGTSGALTYEQYF TGTGCCAGCAGCCAGGGGACTAGCGGGGCCCTAACCTACGAGCAGTACTTC
- - TRBJ2-1 TRBV20-1 CSASQAWRGTYNEQFF TGCAGTGCTAGTCAGGCTTGGCGGGGAACCTACAATGAGCAGTTCTTC
few TRBD1 TRBJ1-2 TRBV7-2 CASRPGQGNYGYTF TGTGCCAGCAGACCCGGACAGGGAAACTATGGCTACACCTTC
many - TRBJ1-6 TRBV12-3/TRBV12-4 CASSSSGVSSSYNSPLHF TGTGCCAGCAGTTCCTCGGGAGTCTCGAGCTCCTATAATTCACCCCTCCACTTT
- - TRBJ1-2 TRBV6-2/TRBV6-3 CASSYGQSSPGYGYTF TGTGCCAGCAGTTACGGACAGAGTTCCCCGGGCTATGGCTACACCTTC
- TRBD1 TRBJ2-5 TRBV5-1 CASSFEAGTGVETQYF TGCGCCAGCAGCTTTGAAGCCGGGACAGGGGTCGAGACCCAGTACTTC
- - TRBJ2-5 TRBV7-9 CASSRGSGTQYF TGTGCCAGCAGCCGAGGGTCCGGGACCCAGTACTTC
few TRBD2 TRBJ2-2 TRBV11-1 CASSGVMGTSGSAGELFF TGTGCCAGCAGCGGAGTCATGGGAACTAGCGGGAGCGCCGGGGAGCTGTTTTTT
- - TRBJ2-7 TRBV6-2/TRBV6-3 CASSHTYEQYF TGTGCCAGCAGCCACACATACGAGCAGTACTTC
few TRBD1 TRBJ1-2 TRBV7-6 CASSLGQEGGYTF TGTGCCAGCAGCCTCGGACAGGAGGGTGGCTACACCTTC
- - TRBJ2-3 TRBV19 CASRERDSTDTQYF TGTGCCAGTAGGGAGCGAGACTCCACAGATACGCAGTATTTT
- TRBD1 TRBJ1-2 TRBV11-3 CASSPGQGRIFGYTF TGTGCCAGCAGCCCGGGACAGGGACGTATCTTTGGCTACACCTTC
few - TRBJ2-1 TRBV11-2 CASSPSTDYNEQFF TGTGCCAGCAGCCCCTCGACGGACTACAATGAGCAGTTCTTC
- - TRBJ1-5 TRBV12-3/TRBV12-4 CASGIQGGQPQHF TGTGCCAGCGGAATACAGGGTGGGCAGCCCCAGCATTTT
few - TRBJ2-7 TRBV27 CASSPSGVQGSNEQYF TGTGCCAGCAGCCCCAGTGGGGTCCAGGGGTCCAACGAGCAGTACTTC
- TRBD2 TRBJ2-1 TRBV24-1 CATSDPGLAGQAEQFF TGTGCCACCAGTGACCCTGGACTAGCGGGGCAGGCTGAGCAGTTCTTC
few - TRBJ2-3 TRBV12-3/TRBV12-4 CASRRRTDSADTQYF TGTGCCAGCAGACGTCGGACAGATTCTGCAGATACGCAGTATTTT